These 2 T cell receptor beta chains came from one sample sequenced in a study of T cells in Graves' hyperthyroidism and ophthalmopathy. Template material for amplifying TCR beta CDR3 regions consisted of RNA transcripts. Using the HTBI primer set, a first-round RT-PCR was run on the TCR CDR3. TCRdb reprocessed the multiplex PCR reads via MiXCR and lists one record per CDR3 protein. Counted here are hundreds of thousands of distinct CDR3 sequences, around 14% occurring once; the ten biggest clones make up approximately 14%. The sequenced material came from blood. The receptors come from a woman aged 18 to 35 with Graves' hyperthyroidism.

V is TRBV6-1 and J is TRBJ2-1, with 11 bases identical to TRBD2. This CDR3 has 17 residues. CDR1 and CDR2 (germline): MNHNS, SASEGT. After removal of 10 bases from V and 7 bases from J, the junction contained 18 bases not matched to a gene. In DNA form, the CDR3 reads TGTGCCACCAACCTCTCCAGACTAGCGGGATTATGGAATGAGCAGTTCTTC. Protein sequence: CATNLSRLAGLWNEQFF.

This clonotype was observed a handful of times. The gene calls are TRBV6-2 or TRBV6-3 and TRBJ2-2, with 9 bases fitting TRBD2. Trimming took 6 bases from V and 7 from J; bases not matched to a gene: 3. The CDR3 is 13 residues long. Germline loops: CDR1 MNHEY, CDR2 SVGEGT. The chain's CDR3 is CASRNSGGGELFF. The CDR3 region has the DNA TGTGCCAGCAGAAATAGCGGGGGCGGGGAGCTGTTTTTT.